A single sample gave rise to the 10 T cell receptor beta chains below, sequenced in a study of blood T cell repertoires in COVID-19. Assay: immunoSEQ multiplex PCR; the TCRdb copy retains only in-frame clones and omits some. The sample has under 200,000 clones; about 86% are singletons. Sequencing used peripheral blood. The source of these receptors is a man aged 50-60 years with active or convalescent COVID-19.

In its sample, this clone was seen a few times. The chain couples TRBV5-4 to TRBJ1-1; 9 nucleotides match TRBD1. Germline V lookup: CDR1 SGHNT, CDR2 YYREEE (reference sequence). The ends lost 0 bases at V and 4 bases at J; junction bases unmatched: 7. There are 16 residues in the CDR3. CDR3 coding DNA: TGTGCCAGCAGCTTGGGTCAGGGACAGGGTACCACTGAAGCTTTCTTT. The encoded protein is CASSLGQGQGTTEAFF.

The chain links TRBV9 to TRBJ1-2, with 8 bases identical to TRBD1. The trim removed 0 bases at V and 2 bases at J, leaving 3 bases unmatched. In germline, CDR1 is SGDLS, CDR2 YYNGEE. The CDR3 length is 15 residues. For the CDR3, the DNA is TGTGCCAGCAGCGTAGCGGCAGGGGGCAACTATGGCTACACCTTC. It encodes CASSVAAGGNYGYTF.

The chain combines TRBV3-1 (or the pseudogene TRBV3-2) with TRBJ1-6, with D unresolved. The length of the CDR3 is 17 residues. V was trimmed by 5 bases and J by 7 bases, leaving 21 bases between them. Per the germline V gene, CDR1 is LGHDT and CDR2 is YNNKEL (reference sequence). CDR3 in amino acids: CASSLPGDLPKNSPLHF. CDR3 sequence (DNA): TGTGCCAGCAGCTTACCTGGAGACCTACCGAAGAATTCACCCCTCCACTTT.

The gene calls are TRBV24-1 and TRBJ1-2; tentative D call: TRBD1 (5 bases). Deletions cut 6 bases from V and 0 bases from J, with 10 bases between. The CDR3 extends over 14 amino acids. Germline V lookup: CDR1 KGHDR, CDR2 SFDVKD. The CDR3 sequence is CATSSGAANYGYTF. CDR3 DNA sequence: TGTGCCACCAGTTCTGGGGCAGCTAACTATGGCTACACCTTC.

V and J are TRBV15 and TRBJ1-4; 7 bases fit TRBD1. Germline assignment: CDR1 LNHNV and CDR2 YYDKDF (reference sequence). There are 14 residues in the CDR3. The V gene end was trimmed by 5 bases and the J gene end by 11 bases; junction bases not matched to a gene: 11. CDR3 DNA sequence: TGTGCCACCAGCTCCCGACAGGGATCATGGAAACTGTTTTTT. This sequence encodes CATSSRQGSWKLFF. The full variable domain, its missing parts supplied by reference TRBV15 and TRBJ1-4, is DAMVIQNPRYQVTQFGKPVTLSCSQTLNHNVMYWYQQKSSQAPKLLFHYYDKDFNNEADTPDNFQSRRPNTSFCFLDIRSPGLGDTAMYLCATSSRQGSWKLFFGSGTQLSVL.

The chain couples TRBV24-1 to TRBJ2-5; D may be TRBD1 (6 bases). V lost 5 bases to trimming and J lost 5 bases, with 11 bases between them. The length of the CDR3 is 13 residues. The germline V gene has CDR1 KGHDR and CDR2 SFDVKD. CDR3 in amino acids: CATSVPGDETQYF. The CDR3 nucleotides are TGTGCCACCAGTGTACCAGGGGACGAGACCCAGTACTTC.

This sequence joins TRBV15 and TRBJ1-6; the match to TRBD1 covers 9 bases. The CDR3 extends over 15 amino acids. Trimming cost V 0 bases and J 7 bases; bases outside gene matches: 1. Germline-derived CDR1 and CDR2 are LNHNV and YYDKDF (reference sequence). In nucleotides, the CDR3 is TGTGCCACCAGCAGAGATACAGGGGGCAATTCACCCCTCCACTTT. It yields the protein CATSRDTGGNSPLHF.

This chain uses TRBV5-1 with TRBJ2-7; a possible D gene is TRBD1 (6 bases). V lost 7 bases and J lost 5, with 16 bases in between. This CDR3 is built from 13 residues. CDR1 is SGHRS and CDR2 is YFSETQ in the germline V gene. Written as DNA, the CDR3 is TGCGCCAGCTCCGCCCAGGGGTGGGACGAGCAGTACTTC. Its translation: CASSAQGWDEQYF.

This sequence joins TRBV11-2 and TRBJ1-1; 12 positions agree with TRBD1. The CDR3 runs to 19 residues. The V gene's germline CDR1 is SGHAT and CDR2 FQNNGV. V shed 1 base, J shed 0 bases, and the junction held 9 bases outside the gene matches. CDR3 sequence (DNA): TGTGCCAGCAGCTTAGGTTTGTTTGGGACAGGGGGCCTGAACACTGAAGCTTTCTTT. Translated: CASSLGLFGTGGLNTEAFF.

This clone was recorded once. The gene calls are TRBV20-1 and TRBJ2-5, with 10 bases matching TRBD2. Trimming removed 3 bases from V and 5 bases from J; junction bases left unmatched: 9. The length of the CDR3 is 15 residues. The V gene's germline CDR1 is DFQATT and CDR2 SNEGSKA (reference sequence). CDR3 residues: CSASKGLAFEETQYF. The CDR3 DNA follows: TGCAGTGCTAGTAAGGGACTAGCGTTCGAGGAGACCCAGTACTTC.